These 5 T cell receptor beta chains came from one sample sequenced in a study of cytomegalovirus exposure and HLA in healthy donors. PCR was performed using 60 Vbeta and 13 Jbeta primers. The assay was immunoSEQ multiplex PCR, and TCRdb's table has in-frame clones only and misses some. This table has 180,000 or so clones, approximately 85% appearing once. Sequenced sample: PBMCs. These receptors came from a man in his late teens or twenties in good health and CMV-seropositive.

The rearrangement uses TRBV19 and TRBJ1-2; D gene uncertain. The CDR3 length is 13 residues. Germline loops: CDR1 LNHDA, CDR2 SQIVND (reference sequence). V lost 3 bases, J lost 6 bases, and 11 bases lay in between. The CDR3 region is CASSINGRDGYTF. Here the CDR3 DNA reads TGTGCCAGTAGTATTAACGGGAGGGATGGCTACACCTTC.

This chain connects TRBV9 to TRBJ2-2; TRBD1 is a possible D gene (5 bases). Germline V lookup: CDR1 SGDLS, CDR2 YYNGEE. V shed 4 bases and J shed 2 bases, with 18 bases lying between them. This CDR3 has 17 residues. The CDR3 sequence: CASSPYWGDPNTGELFF. In DNA form, the CDR3 reads TGTGCCAGCAGCCCCTATTGGGGCGACCCCAACACCGGGGAGCTGTTTTTT.

This sequence joins TRBV5-1 and TRBJ1-6; TRBD1 matches at 11 bases. CDR1 and CDR2 (germline): SGHRS, YFSETQ. This CDR3 contains 19 residues. The J segment lost 0 bases and the V segment lost 2 bases, leaving 7 bases of the junction unmatched. The CDR3 DNA is TGCGCCAGCAGCTTCGGACAGGGGGCGCAGAGCTCCTATAATTCACCCCTCCACTTT. Its translation: CASSFGQGAQSSYNSPLHF.

This clone occurred a few times. The rearrangement links TRBV19 to TRBJ2-1; 9 bases fit TRBD1. Germline V lookup: CDR1 LNHDA, CDR2 SQIVND (reference sequence). The junction had 9 bases not matched to a gene; V was cut back by 5 bases and J by 7 bases. CDR3 length: 15 amino acids. CDR3 amino acids: CASSAGTGHGNEQFF. CDR3 coding DNA: TGTGCCAGTAGTGCCGGGACAGGGCATGGGAATGAGCAGTTCTTC.

The gene calls are TRBV5-4 and TRBJ1-3, with a tentative D call TRBD1 (6 bases). V was pared by 0 bases and J by 4 bases, with 11 bases between. Germline lookup yields CDR1 SGHNT and CDR2 YYREEE (reference sequence). The CDR3 runs to 15 residues. Here the CDR3 DNA reads TGTGCCAGCAGCTTGGGAACAGGGTTAGGAAACACCATATATTTT. Its translation: CASSLGTGLGNTIYF. The variable domain in full, with the rest retrieved from reference TRBV5-4 and TRBJ1-3, is ETGVTQSPTHLIKTRGQQVTLRCSSQSGHNTVSWYQQALGQGPQFIFQYYREEENGRGNFPPRFSGLQFPNYSSELNVNALELDDSALYLCASSLGTGLGNTIYFGEGSWLTVV.